The rows below give T cell receptor beta chains drawn from one sample of a study of blood T cell repertoires in COVID-19. The protocol was immunoSEQ multiplex PCR, while the TCRdb copy is restricted to in-frame clones and leaves out a portion. This repertoire shows a few hundred thousand clones, about nine tenths found once; its top ten account for around 1.8%. The sequenced sample was PBMCs or T cells enriched from blood (not recorded which). These receptors were collected from a man between 35 and 55 years old who had recovered from COVID-19. Both conserved end residues are part of each CDR3. A D gene is named only where the DNA matches it firmly. A row's size may be missing; if present it is once, few, many or a size class.

d_gene,abundance,j_gene,v_gene,CDR3nt,CDR3aa
TRBD1,-,TRBJ1-2,TRBV4-1,TGCGCCAGCAGCCAAGGCCGGGACAGGGGAATTGCGGATGGCTACACCTTC,CASSQGRDRGIADGYTF
TRBD2,once,TRBJ2-5,TRBV5-4,TGTGCCAGCAGCGTACTAGCGGGGGTGTGGGACTTC,CASSVLAGVWDF
-,-,TRBJ2-5,TRBV15,TGTGCCACCAGCAGAGAGCGCGGGGGCAGGGAGACCCAGTACTTC,CATSRERGGRETQYF
TRBD2,-,TRBJ2-7,TRBV28,TGTGCCAGCAGTCATTCTAGCGGGAGTCTCAGCTCCTACGAGCAGTACTTC,CASSHSSGSLSSYEQYF
-,once,TRBJ2-3,TRBV5-1,TGCGCCAGCAGCTTGGTAGCCAGGACACCAGATACGCAGTATTTT,CASSLVARTPDTQYF
TRBD2,few,TRBJ2-1,TRBV27,TGTGCCAGCAGTTTATCCGGTCTAGCGGGGACCGATTACAATGAGCAGTTCTTC,CASSLSGLAGTDYNEQFF
-,-,TRBJ2-7,TRBV2,TGTGCCAGCACCCTGTCCATTCCCCTGCGGAAGTACGAGGGTGAGAACTTC,CASTLSIPLRKYEGENF
TRBD2,-,TRBJ2-1,TRBV7-2,TGTGCCAGCAGCTTAGGGACTAGCCCCCCCGATGAGCAGTTCTTC,CASSLGTSPPDEQFF
-,-,TRBJ1-4,TRBV19,TGTGCCAGTAGTATACAGGGCTTTAATGAAAAACTGTTTTTT,CASSIQGFNEKLFF
-,-,TRBJ1-2,TRBV30,TGTGCCTTCTCTAACTATGGCTACACCTTC,CAFSNYGYTF
TRBD1,-,TRBJ2-6,TRBV4-3,TGCGCCAGCAGCCAAGATACAGGGGCCTCTGGGGCCAACGTCCTGACTTTC,CASSQDTGASGANVLTF
-,few,TRBJ2-5,TRBV5-1,TGCGCCAGCAGCCAGACTGGGGATCCAAGCGGCCAAGAGACCCAGTACTTC,CASSQTGDPSGQETQYF
TRBD1,-,TRBJ2-5,TRBV18,TGTGCCAGCTCACCGCGGACAGGGGAAGAGACCCAGTACTTC,CASSPRTGEETQYF
-,-,TRBJ2-3,TRBV24-1,TGTGCCACCAGTGATACCTGGAAGGAGAGCACAGATACGCAGTATTTT,CATSDTWKESTDTQYF
TRBD1,-,TRBJ2-7,TRBV7-9,TGTGCCAGCAGCTTCGATGGACAGGGGTTGGTCGAGCAGTACTTC,CASSFDGQGLVEQYF
-,-,TRBJ1-2,TRBV19,TGTGCCAGTAGTATAGATTTAAGGCAGCGGGATTATAACTATGGCTACACCTTC,CASSIDLRQRDYNYGYTF
-,-,TRBJ2-3,TRBV27,TGTGCCACCAAGGGGGGGTACAGCCTAGATACGCAGTATTTT,CATKGGYSLDTQYF
TRBD1,-,TRBJ1-4,TRBV11-2,TGTGCCAGCAGCTCGTCCGGGACAGGGAATGAAAAACTGTTTTTT,CASSSSGTGNEKLFF
-,-,TRBJ1-4,TRBV5-1,TGCGCCAGCAGCCAGACTGCAACTAATGAAAAACTGTTTTTT,CASSQTATNEKLFF
TRBD1,-,TRBJ1-5,TRBV7-6,TGTGCCAGCAGTCAAACAGGGGGCAGCTGGAATCAGCCCCAGCATTTT,CASSQTGGSWNQPQHF
-,-,TRBJ1-3,TRBV10-3,TGTGCCATCAGTGAGCGGGCAGGGCCTAGCTCTGGAAACACCATATATTTT,CAISERAGPSSGNTIYF
-,-,TRBJ1-5,TRBV6-2/TRBV6-3,TGTGCCAGCAGTTATAACGAAGGGGTTCAGCCCCAGCATTTT,CASSYNEGVQPQHF
-,-,TRBJ2-7,TRBV18,TGTGCCAGCTCCTCCAGCTCCTACGAGCAGTACTTC,CASSSSSYEQYF
TRBD1,-,TRBJ2-5,TRBV10-1,TGCGCCTCCCAGGTAGGAACAGGGGGTTTCCGAGAGACCCAGTACTTC,CASQVGTGGFRETQYF
TRBD2,-,TRBJ2-7,TRBV6-6,TGTGCCAGCCACTCGGGGGGCGAGCAGTACTTC,CASHSGGEQYF
-,-,TRBJ2-5,TRBV28,TGTGCCAGCAGTTCGACAGCACAGGGTCGGGAAGAGACCCAGTACTTC,CASSSTAQGREETQYF
-,-,TRBJ2-7,TRBV7-9,TGTGCCAGCAGCTTAGGGGGATCGGGGATCTACGAGCAGTACTTC,CASSLGGSGIYEQYF
-,-,TRBJ1-1,TRBV2,TGTGCCAGCAGTGAAAGTGGGGGGAGGACTGAAGCTTTCTTT,CASSESGGRTEAFF
-,-,TRBJ2-1,TRBV10-3,TGTGCCATTTCTCTAGAGGCCCATGAGCAGTTCTTC,CAISLEAHEQFF
TRBD2,-,TRBJ2-7,TRBV11-3,TGTGCCAGCACCAATATACAACGGGGGAGGGCCGACGAGCAGTACTTC,CASTNIQRGRADEQYF
TRBD1,few,TRBJ2-2,TRBV15,TGTGCCACCAGCAGAGTAGGGGACAGGGGACACTTTAACACCGGGGAGCTGTTTTTT,CATSRVGDRGHFNTGELFF
-,-,TRBJ1-5,TRBV18,TGTGCCAGCTCACCTTCCCAGGGAAACAGCAATCAGCCCCAGCATTTT,CASSPSQGNSNQPQHF
TRBD2,-,TRBJ2-1,TRBV7-2,TGTGCCAGCACCCCAGTGGGTACTAGCGGGAGTATTGAGCAGTTCTTC,CASTPVGTSGSIEQFF
TRBD1,-,TRBJ2-7,TRBV4-3,TGCGCCAGCAGCCTGACAGGGTATGACGACGAGCAGTACTTC,CASSLTGYDDEQYF
-,-,TRBJ2-1,TRBV4-2,TGTGCCAGCAGCCAAGAAACCGGTCATGGGCAGTTCTTC,CASSQETGHGQFF
-,-,TRBJ1-2,TRBV7-9,TGTGCCAGCAGCTCTTCGACAGGCCATAACTATGGCTACACCTTC,CASSSSTGHNYGYTF
-,few,TRBJ1-1,TRBV5-1,TGCGCCAGCAGCTTTGGCGAGGCTCTTAACACTGAAGCTTTCTTT,CASSFGEALNTEAFF
-,-,TRBJ2-2,TRBV7-2,TGTGCCAGCAGCACAGTTATCGACACCGGGGAGCTGTTTTTT,CASSTVIDTGELFF
TRBD2,-,TRBJ2-2,TRBV6-5,TGTGCCACCCGGGGGGGGGTTGACACCGGGGAGCTGTTTTTT,CATRGGVDTGELFF
-,-,TRBJ1-2,TRBV9,TGTGCCAGCAGCGATGTGGGGGCCAACTATGGCTACACCTTC,CASSDVGANYGYTF
TRBD1,-,TRBJ1-4,TRBV7-2,TGTGCCAGCAGATGGACAGGAGGTTCTAGTGAAAAACTGTTTTTT,CASRWTGGSSEKLFF
-,-,TRBJ1-5,TRBV19,TGTGCCAGTAGTATAGTGGACAGTAATCAGCCCCAGCATTTT,CASSIVDSNQPQHF